A selection of T cell receptor beta chains follows, all from one sample in a study of T cells in Graves' hyperthyroidism and ophthalmopathy. TCRdb used MiXCR to reprocess the multiplex PCR reads, holding one entry per CDR3 protein. The sample lists around 430,000 distinct CDR3 sequences, about 15% seen once, with approximately 29% in the top ten. Sequencing used blood. Receptors originate from a woman under 40 with Graves' hyperthyroidism. Each CDR3 is given without its conserved first and last residue.

J: TRBJ2-3; V: TRBV12-3/TRBV12-4; CDR3: ASSLMFSGAGPDTQY
J: TRBJ2-5; V: TRBV5-1; CDR3: ASSAKTGIQETQY
J: TRBJ2-7; V: TRBV19; CDR3: ASRSSGQGAGEQY
J: TRBJ2-3; V: TRBV14; CDR3: ASSQMGPRRDTQY
J: TRBJ1-1; V: TRBV19; CDR3: ASSIEWNTEAF
J: TRBJ2-1; V: TRBV24-1; CDR3: ATSDSRRSSGNEQF
J: TRBJ2-7; V: TRBV28; CDR3: ASTAPGSTYEQY
J: TRBJ2-7; V: TRBV4-1; CDR3: ASSHRIGLADLSYEQY
J: TRBJ2-3; V: TRBV4-1; CDR3: ASSKMRTGASTDTQY
J: TRBJ1-1; V: TRBV5-1; CDR3: ASWTGNTEAF
J: TRBJ1-2; V: TRBV25-1; CDR3: ASSEYVSDYGYT
J: TRBJ2-5; V: TRBV11-2; CDR3: ASSLGQVWQETQY
J: TRBJ2-1; V: TRBV6-4; CDR3: ASGTDRGNEQF
J: NA; V: TRBV9; CDR3: ASSVEAGTNEQY
J: TRBJ2-1; V: TRBV27; CDR3: ASRTLSSYNEQF
J: TRBJ2-5; V: TRBV3-1; CDR3: ASSHLGLAEETQY
J: TRBJ2-7; V: TRBV10-3; CDR3: AIKGIYEQY
J: TRBJ2-1; V: TRBV7-6; CDR3: ASSLSGGLYNEQF
J: TRBJ2-1; V: TRBV25-1; CDR3: ASSTTSASSYNEQF
J: TRBJ2-2; V: TRBV7-9; CDR3: ASSSAGGPIHGELF
J: TRBJ1-4; V: TRBV27; CDR3: ASRPTDLYEKLF
J: TRBJ1-2; V: TRBV25-1; CDR3: ASSEGGTGGIYGYT
J: TRBJ2-1; V: TRBV2; CDR3: ASSELATYNEQF
J: TRBJ1-1; V: TRBV11-2; CDR3: ASSLDGGRGARKAF
J: TRBJ2-7; V: TRBV19; CDR3: ASRNTKSPYEQY
J: TRBJ2-3; V: TRBV5-1; CDR3: ASSFLAVPDTQY
J: TRBJ1-4; V: TRBV11-2; CDR3: ASSFTDGINEKLF
J: TRBJ1-2; V: TRBV27; CDR3: ASKPGQQNYGYT
J: TRBJ1-2; V: TRBV28; CDR3: ASSPGGGNYGYT
J: TRBJ2-3; V: TRBV28; CDR3: ASTLGAAAFPDTQY
J: TRBJ1-5; V: TRBV19; CDR3: ASSIGDRSTH
J: TRBJ2-3; V: TRBV5-1; CDR3: ASSYEPTGTDTQY
J: TRBJ1-5; V: TRBV5-1; CDR3: ASSLGEGSQPQH
J: TRBJ1-6; V: TRBV5-1; CDR3: ASSYQGHNSPLH
J: TRBJ2-7; V: TRBV13; CDR3: ASSLGLAGGSEQY
J: TRBJ1-2; V: TRBV28; CDR3: ASSIGQGAYGYT
J: TRBJ1-4; V: TRBV6-1; CDR3: ASSARDRIFGMF
J: TRBJ2-2; V: TRBV6-1; CDR3: ASTLGSGNTGELF
J: TRBJ2-1; V: TRBV12-3/TRBV12-4; CDR3: ASRRTGRDEQF
J: TRBJ2-2; V: TRBV6-8; CDR3: ASRVPGFRTGELF
J: TRBJ2-7; V: TRBV6-1; CDR3: ASTVLTGDEQY
J: TRBJ2-3; V: TRBV19; CDR3: ASSIDSLDTQY
J: TRBJ2-3; V: TRBV25-1; CDR3: ASSGGSTSTDTQY